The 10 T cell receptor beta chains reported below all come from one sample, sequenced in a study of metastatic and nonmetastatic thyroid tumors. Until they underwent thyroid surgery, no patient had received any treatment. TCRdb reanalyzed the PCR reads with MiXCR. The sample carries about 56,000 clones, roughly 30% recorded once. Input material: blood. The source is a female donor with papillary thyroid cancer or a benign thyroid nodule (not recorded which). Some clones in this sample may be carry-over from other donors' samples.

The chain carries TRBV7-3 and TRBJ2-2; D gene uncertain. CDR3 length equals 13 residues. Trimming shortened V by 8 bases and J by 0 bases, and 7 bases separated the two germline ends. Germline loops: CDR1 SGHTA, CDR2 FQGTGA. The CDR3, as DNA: TGTGCCAGCGGTCGGACGAACACCGGGGAGCTGTTTTTT. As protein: CASGRTNTGELFF.

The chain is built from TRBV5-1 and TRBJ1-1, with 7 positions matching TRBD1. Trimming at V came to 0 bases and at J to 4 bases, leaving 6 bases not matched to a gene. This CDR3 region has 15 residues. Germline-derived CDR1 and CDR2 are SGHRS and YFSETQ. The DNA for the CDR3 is TGCGCCAGCAGCTTGGCCCAGGGGGTCGGCACTGAAGCTTTCTTT. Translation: CASSLAQGVGTEAFF.

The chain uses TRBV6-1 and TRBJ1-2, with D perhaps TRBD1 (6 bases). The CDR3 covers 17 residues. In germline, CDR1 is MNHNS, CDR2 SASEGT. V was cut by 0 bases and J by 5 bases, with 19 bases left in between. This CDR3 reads CASSEAGQGWMVYGYTF. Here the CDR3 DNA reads TGTGCCAGCAGTGAAGCAGGGCAGGGGTGGATGGTTTATGGCTACACCTTC.

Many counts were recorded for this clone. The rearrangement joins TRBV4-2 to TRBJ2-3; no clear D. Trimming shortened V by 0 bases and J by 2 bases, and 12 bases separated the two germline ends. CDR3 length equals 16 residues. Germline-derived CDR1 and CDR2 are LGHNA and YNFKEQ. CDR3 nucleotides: TGTGCCAGCAGCCAAGAGGGGTGGCAGCTCACAGATACGCAGTATTTT. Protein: CASSQEGWQLTDTQYF.

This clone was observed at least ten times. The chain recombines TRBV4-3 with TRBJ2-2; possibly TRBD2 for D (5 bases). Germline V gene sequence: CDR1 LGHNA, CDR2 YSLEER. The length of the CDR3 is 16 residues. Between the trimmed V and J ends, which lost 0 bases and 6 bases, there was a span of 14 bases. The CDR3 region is CASSQESGTPPGELFF. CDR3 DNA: TGCGCCAGCAGCCAAGAAAGCGGAACACCCCCCGGGGAGCTGTTTTTT.

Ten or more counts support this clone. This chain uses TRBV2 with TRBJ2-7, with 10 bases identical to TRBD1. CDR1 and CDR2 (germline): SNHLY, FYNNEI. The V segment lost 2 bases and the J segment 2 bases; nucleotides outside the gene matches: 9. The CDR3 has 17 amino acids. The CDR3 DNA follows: TGTGCCAGCAGTGAAAGGGGGACAGGGGCCCTAACCTACGAGCAGTACTTC. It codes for CASSERGTGALTYEQYF.

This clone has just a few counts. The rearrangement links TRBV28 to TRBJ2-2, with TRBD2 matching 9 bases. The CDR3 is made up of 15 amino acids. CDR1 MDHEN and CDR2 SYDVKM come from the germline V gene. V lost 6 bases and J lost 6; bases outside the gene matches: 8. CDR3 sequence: CASRSSLAGAGELFF. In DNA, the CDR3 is TGTGCCAGCAGATCGAGTTTAGCGGGAGCCGGGGAGCTGTTTTTT.

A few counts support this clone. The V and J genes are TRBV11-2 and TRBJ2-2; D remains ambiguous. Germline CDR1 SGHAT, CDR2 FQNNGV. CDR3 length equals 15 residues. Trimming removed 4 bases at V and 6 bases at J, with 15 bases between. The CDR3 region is CASSSQITTAGELFF. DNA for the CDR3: TGTGCCAGCAGCTCTCAAATTACAACAGCCGGGGAGCTGTTTTTT. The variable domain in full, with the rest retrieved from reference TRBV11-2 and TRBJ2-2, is EAGVAQSPRYKIIEKRQSVAFWCNPISGHATLYWYQQILGQGPKLLIQFQNNGVVDDSQLPKDRFSAERLKGVDSTLKIQPAKLEDSAVYLCASSSQITTAGELFFGEGSRLTVL.

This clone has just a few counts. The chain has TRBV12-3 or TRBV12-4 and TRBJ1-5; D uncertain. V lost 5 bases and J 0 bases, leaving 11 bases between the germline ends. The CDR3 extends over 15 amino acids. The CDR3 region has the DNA TGTGCCAGCAGTGACGGACTTTATAGCAATCAGCCCCAGCATTTT. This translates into CASSDGLYSNQPQHF.

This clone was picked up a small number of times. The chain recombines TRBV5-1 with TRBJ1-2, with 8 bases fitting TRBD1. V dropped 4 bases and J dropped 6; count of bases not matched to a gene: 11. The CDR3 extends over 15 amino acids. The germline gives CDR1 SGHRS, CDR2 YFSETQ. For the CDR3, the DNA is TGCGCCAGCAGCCGGGAGACAGGGGACGGGAATGGCTACACCTTC. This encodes CASSRETGDGNGYTF.